Described below is a single T cell receptor beta chain sequence and its context. Using its own MiXCR run on the reads, TCRdb lists one record per CDR3 protein. The sample includes around 550,000 distinct CDR3 sequences, more than 20% of them seen just once. Germline CDR1 and CDR2: KGHDR and SFDVKD. The CDR3 loop spans 13 amino acids. V was clipped by 4 bases and J by 0 bases, with 4 bases between them. The entry originates in a study of T cell repertoires in cytomegalovirus infection. The specimen sequenced was PBMCs. The chain has TRBV24-1 and TRBJ2-3; no firm D call. The clonotype was recovered from a human donor in good health (CMV status not recorded). Some clones in this sample may be carry-over from other donors' samples. CDR3 coding DNA: TGTGCCACCAGTGACTCAAGCACAGATACGCAGTATTTT. This gives the protein CATSDSSTDTQYF.